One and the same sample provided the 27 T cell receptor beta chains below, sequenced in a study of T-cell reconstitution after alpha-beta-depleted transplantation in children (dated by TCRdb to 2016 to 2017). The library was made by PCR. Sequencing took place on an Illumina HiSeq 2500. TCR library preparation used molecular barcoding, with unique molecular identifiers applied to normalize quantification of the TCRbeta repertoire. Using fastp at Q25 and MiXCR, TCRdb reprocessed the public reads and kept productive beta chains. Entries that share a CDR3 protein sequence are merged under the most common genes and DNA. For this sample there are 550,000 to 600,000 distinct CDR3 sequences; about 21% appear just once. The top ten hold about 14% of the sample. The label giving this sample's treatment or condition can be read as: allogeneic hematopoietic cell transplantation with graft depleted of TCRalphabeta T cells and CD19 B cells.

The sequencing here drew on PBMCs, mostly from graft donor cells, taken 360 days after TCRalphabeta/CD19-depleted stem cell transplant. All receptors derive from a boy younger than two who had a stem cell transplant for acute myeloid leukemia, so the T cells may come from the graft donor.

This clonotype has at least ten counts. The CDR3 region has the DNA TGCGCCAGCAGCCTAACTCGGGCCACCGGGGAGCTGTTTTTT. This encodes CASSLTRATGELFF. The chain carries TRBV4-1 and TRBJ2-2, with D unclear. V gave up 4 bases and J gave up 4 bases, with 10 bases separating them. Germline values: CDR1 MGHRA, CDR2 YSYEKL. The CDR3 totals 14 residues.

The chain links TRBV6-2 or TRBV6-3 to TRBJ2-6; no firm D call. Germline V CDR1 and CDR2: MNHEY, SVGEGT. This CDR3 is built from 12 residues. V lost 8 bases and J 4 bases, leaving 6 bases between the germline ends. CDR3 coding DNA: TGTGCCAGCGGGGTGGGGGCCAACGTCCTGACTTTC. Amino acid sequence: CASGVGANVLTF.

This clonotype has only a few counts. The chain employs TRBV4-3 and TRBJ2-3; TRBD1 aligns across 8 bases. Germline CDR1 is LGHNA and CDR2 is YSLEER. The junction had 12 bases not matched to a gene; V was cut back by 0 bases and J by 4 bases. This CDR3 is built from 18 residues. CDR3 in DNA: TGCGCCAGCAGCCAAGATGGGGTCGACAGGGGATTATCAGATACGCAGTATTTT. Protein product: CASSQDGVDRGLSDTQYF.

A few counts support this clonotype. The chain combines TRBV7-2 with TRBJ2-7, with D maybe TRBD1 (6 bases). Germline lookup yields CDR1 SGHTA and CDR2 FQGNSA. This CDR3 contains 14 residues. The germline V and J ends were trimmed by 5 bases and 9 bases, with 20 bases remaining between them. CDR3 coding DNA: TGTGCCAGCAGCCCGTCCTCTGGGGGCCGACGGCAGTACTTC. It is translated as CASSPSSGGRRQYF.

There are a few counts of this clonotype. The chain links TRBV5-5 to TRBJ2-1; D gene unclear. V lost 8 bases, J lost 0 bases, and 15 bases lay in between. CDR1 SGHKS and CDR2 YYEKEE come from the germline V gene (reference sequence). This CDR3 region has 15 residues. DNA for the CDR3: TGTGCCAGTACTTGGGCCACTGGCTCCTACAATGAGCAGTTCTTC. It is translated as CASTWATGSYNEQFF.

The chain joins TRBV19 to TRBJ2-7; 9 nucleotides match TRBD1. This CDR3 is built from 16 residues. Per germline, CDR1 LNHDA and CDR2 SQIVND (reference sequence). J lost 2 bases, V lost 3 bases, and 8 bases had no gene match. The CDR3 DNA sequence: TGTGCCAGTAGTATGACCCCCGGGACAGGGACCTACGAGCAGTACTTC. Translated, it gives CASSMTPGTGTYEQYF.

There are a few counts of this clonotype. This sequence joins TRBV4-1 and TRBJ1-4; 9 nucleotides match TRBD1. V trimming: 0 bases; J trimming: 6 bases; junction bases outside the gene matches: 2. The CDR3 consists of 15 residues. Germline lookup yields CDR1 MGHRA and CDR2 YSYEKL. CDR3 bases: TGCGCCAGCAGCCAAGACGGGACAGGGCATGAAAAACTGTTTTTT. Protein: CASSQDGTGHEKLFF.

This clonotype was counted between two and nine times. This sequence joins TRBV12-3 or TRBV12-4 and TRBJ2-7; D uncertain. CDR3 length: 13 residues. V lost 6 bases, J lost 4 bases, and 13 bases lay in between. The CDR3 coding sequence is TGTGCCAGCAGCAACCCAGGTGAATACGAGCAGTACTTC. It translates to CASSNPGEYEQYF.

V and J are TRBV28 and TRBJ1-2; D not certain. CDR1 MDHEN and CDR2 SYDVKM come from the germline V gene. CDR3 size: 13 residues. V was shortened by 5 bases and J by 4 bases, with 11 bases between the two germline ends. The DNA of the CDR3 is TGTGCCAGCAGTGTCGGGATAACCTATGGCTACACCTTC. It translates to CASSVGITYGYTF.

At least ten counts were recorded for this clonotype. Here the CDR3 DNA reads TGTGCCAGCAGTCCAGGGGGCATCGCAGATACGCAGTATTTT. It specifies CASSPGGIADTQYF. This sequence joins TRBV12-3 or TRBV12-4 and TRBJ2-3, with 8 bases that match TRBD1. The CDR3 runs 14 residues. Unmatched junction bases numbered 5, after V lost 5 bases and J lost 4 bases.

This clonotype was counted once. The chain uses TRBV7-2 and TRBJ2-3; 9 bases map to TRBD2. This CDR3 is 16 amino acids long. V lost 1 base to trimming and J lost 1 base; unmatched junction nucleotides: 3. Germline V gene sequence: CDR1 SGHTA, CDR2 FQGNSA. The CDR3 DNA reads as TGTGCCAGCAGCTTAGGGGAGCGGGGGGGCACAGATACGCAGTATTTT. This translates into CASSLGERGGTDTQYF.

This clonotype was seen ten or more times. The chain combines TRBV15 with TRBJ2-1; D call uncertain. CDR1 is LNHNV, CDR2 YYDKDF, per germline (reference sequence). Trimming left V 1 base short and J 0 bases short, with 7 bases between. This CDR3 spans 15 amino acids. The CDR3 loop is CATSRALHSYNEQFF. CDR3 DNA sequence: TGTGCCACCAGCAGAGCACTGCACTCCTACAATGAGCAGTTCTTC. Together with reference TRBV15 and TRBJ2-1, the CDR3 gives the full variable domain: DAMVIQNPRYQVTQFGKPVTLSCSQTLNHNVMYWYQQKSSQAPKLLFHYYDKDFNNEADTPDNFQSRRPNTSFCFLDIRSPGLGDTAMYLCATSRALHSYNEQFFGPGTRLTVL.

This chain's CDR3 is CASTRSLSTDTQYF. The CDR3 DNA reads as TGTGCCAGCACCCGGTCTTTAAGCACAGATACGCAGTATTTT. This sequence joins TRBV5-6 and TRBJ2-3, with D hard to call. The germline V gene encodes CDR1 SGHDT and CDR2 YYEEEE. The CDR3 runs to 14 residues. Trimming left V 6 bases short and J 0 bases short, with 11 bases between. Full variable domain (remainder filled in from reference TRBV5-6 and TRBJ2-3): DAGVTQSPTHLIKTRGQQVTLRCSPKSGHDTVSWYQQALGQGPQFIFQYYEEEERQRGNFPDRFSGHQFPNYSSELNVNALLLGDSALYLCASTRSLSTDTQYFGPGTRLTVL.

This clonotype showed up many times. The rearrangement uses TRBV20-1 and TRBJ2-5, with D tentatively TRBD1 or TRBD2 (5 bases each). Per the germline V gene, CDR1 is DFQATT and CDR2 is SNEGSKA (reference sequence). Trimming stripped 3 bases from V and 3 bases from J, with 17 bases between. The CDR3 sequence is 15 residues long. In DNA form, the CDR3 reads TGCAGTGCTAGGGGGGACGGATTGGTCGAAGAGACCCAGTACTTC. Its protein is CSARGDGLVEETQYF.

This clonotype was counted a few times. The chain's CDR3 is CSARDQTGGAETQYF. The DNA of the CDR3 is TGCAGTGCTAGAGACCAAACAGGGGGGGCAGAGACCCAGTACTTC. The rearrangement uses TRBV20-1 and TRBJ2-5; tentatively, D is TRBD1 (8 bases). The germline V and J ends were trimmed by 0 bases and 4 bases, with 15 bases remaining between them. Germline loops: CDR1 DFQATT, CDR2 SNEGSKA (reference sequence). The CDR3 is 15 amino acids.

DNA for the CDR3: TGTGCCAGCAGTCACAGGGTATCTAGGTCCTACGAGCAGTACGTC. Protein sequence: CASSHRVSRSYEQYV. The genes are TRBV6-5 and TRBJ2-7, with D perhaps matching TRBD1 (6 bases). Germline CDR1 reads MNHEY; CDR2 reads SVGAGI. The CDR3 runs to 15 residues. The germline V and J ends were trimmed by 5 bases and 1 base, with 15 bases remaining between them.

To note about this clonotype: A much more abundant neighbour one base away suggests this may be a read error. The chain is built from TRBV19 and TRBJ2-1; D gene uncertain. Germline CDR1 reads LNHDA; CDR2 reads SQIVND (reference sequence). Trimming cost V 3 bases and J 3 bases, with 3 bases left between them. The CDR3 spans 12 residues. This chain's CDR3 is CASSMGYNEQFF. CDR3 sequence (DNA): TGTGCCAGTAGTATGGGCTACAATGAGCAGTTCTTC. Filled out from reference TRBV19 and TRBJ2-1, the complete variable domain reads DGGITQSPKYLFRKEGQNVTLSCEQNLNHDAMYWYRQDPGQGLRLIYYSQIVNDFQKGDIAEGYSVSREKKESFPLTVTSAQKNPTAFYLCASSMGYNEQFFGPGTRLTVL.

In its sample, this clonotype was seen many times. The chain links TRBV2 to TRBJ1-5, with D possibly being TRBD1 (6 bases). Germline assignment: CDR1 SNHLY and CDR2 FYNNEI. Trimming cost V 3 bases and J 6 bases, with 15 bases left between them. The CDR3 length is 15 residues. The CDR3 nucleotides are TGTGCCAGCAGTGAGGGGAGGACAGAAATTCAGCCCCAGCATTTT. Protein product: CASSEGRTEIQPQHF.

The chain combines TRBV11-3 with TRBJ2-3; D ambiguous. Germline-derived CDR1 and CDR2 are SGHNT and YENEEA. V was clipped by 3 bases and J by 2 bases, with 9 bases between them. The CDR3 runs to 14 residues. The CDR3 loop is CASSFSGSTDTQYF. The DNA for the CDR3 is TGTGCCAGCAGCTTCTCCGGCTCCACAGATACGCAGTATTTT.

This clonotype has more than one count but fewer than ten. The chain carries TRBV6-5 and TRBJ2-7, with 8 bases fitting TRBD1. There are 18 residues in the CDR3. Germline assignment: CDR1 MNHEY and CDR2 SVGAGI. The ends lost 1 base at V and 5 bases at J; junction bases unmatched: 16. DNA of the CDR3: TGTGCCAGCAGTTACTACCCTCCCCCAGGGGGCGCATTCCACGAGCAGTACTTC. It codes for CASSYYPPPGGAFHEQYF.

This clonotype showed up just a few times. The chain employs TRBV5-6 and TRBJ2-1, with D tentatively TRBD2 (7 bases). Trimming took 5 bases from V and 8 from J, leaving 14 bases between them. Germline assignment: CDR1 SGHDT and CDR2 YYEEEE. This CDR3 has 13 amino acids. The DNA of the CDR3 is TGTGCCAGCAGGCGGACTAGGGGGGATGAGCAGTTCTTC. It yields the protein CASRRTRGDEQFF.

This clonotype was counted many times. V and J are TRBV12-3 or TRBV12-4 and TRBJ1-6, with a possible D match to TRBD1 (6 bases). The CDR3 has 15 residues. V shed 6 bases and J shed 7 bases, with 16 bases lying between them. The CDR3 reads CASRPRTGWNSPLHF. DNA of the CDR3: TGTGCCAGCAGACCCCGTACAGGGTGGAATTCACCCCTCCACTTT.

CDR3 nucleotide sequence: TGCAGTGCTAGAGTCCCTGGGGGGATTGATTCACCCCTCCACTTT. Its translation: CSARVPGGIDSPLHF. The chain is built from TRBV20-1 and TRBJ1-6; D is perhaps TRBD1 (5 bases). CDR3 length: 15 amino acids. Per the germline V gene, CDR1 is DFQATT and CDR2 is SNEGSKA (reference sequence). V was cut by 1 base and J by 8 bases, with 15 bases left in between.

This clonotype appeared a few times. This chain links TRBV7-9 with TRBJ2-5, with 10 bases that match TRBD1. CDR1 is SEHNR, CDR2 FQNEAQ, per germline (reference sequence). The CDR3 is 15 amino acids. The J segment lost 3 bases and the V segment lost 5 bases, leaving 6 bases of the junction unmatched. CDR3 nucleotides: TGTGCCAGCAGCCCACGGGACAGGGGCGAAGAGACCCAGTACTTC. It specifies CASSPRDRGEETQYF.

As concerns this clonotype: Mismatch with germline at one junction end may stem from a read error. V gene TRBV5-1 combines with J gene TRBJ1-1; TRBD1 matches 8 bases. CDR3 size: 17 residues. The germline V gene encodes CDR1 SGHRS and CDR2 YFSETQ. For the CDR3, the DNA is TGCGCCGGCAGCCCCTGGACAGGGTCTTTTTCCAACACTGAAGCTTTCTTT. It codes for CAGSPWTGSFSNTEAFF.

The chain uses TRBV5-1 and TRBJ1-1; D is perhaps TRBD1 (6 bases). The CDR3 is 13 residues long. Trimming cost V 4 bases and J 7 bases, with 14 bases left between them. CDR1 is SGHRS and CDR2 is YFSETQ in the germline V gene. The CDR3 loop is CASSEGVGNEAFF. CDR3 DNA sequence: TGCGCCAGCAGCGAGGGGGTAGGGAATGAAGCTTTCTTT.

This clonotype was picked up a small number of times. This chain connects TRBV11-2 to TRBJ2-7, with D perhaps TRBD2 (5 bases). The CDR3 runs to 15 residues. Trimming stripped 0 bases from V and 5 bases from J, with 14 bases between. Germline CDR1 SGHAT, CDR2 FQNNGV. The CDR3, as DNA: TGTGCCAGCAGCTTAGAGGGGTTGGACTTAGACGAGCAGTACGTC. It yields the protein CASSLEGLDLDEQYV.